This T cell receptor beta chain was captured in a study of T cell responses to AZD1222 COVID-19 vaccine. Study results and limitations: The study found Spike-specific TCR breadth and depth rose after two AZD1222 doses. Reportedly, nearly half the spike-specific TCRs target unmutated variant regions.

Data came from immunoSEQ multiplex PCR; TCRdb stores just in-frame clones and leaves some out. The table has approximately 110,000 clones, 90% to 95% seen once. Details on this clone: Its antigen is not identified.

The V and J ends lost 4 bases and 5 bases, in that order; junction bases with no gene match: 8. CDR1 is LGHDT and CDR2 is YNNKEL in the germline V gene (reference sequence). This CDR3 comprises 16 residues. The sequencing used peripheral blood, collected on day 0 of AZD1222 vaccination. The V call is TRBV3-1 (or the pseudogene TRBV3-2), the J call TRBJ2-2, with 9 bases matching TRBD2. The clonotype originates from an adult in good health. The CDR3 nucleotides read TGTGCCAGCAGCCCTGTCTCGCGGGAGGGGACCGGGGAGCTGTTTTTT. Translation gives CASSPVSREGTGELFF.